One sample yielded the 7 T cell receptor beta chains listed below, sequenced in a study of blood T cell repertoires in COVID-19. Sequenced by immunoSEQ multiplex PCR; TCRdb stores in-frame clones only, minus some. The sample lists some 200,000 clones; around four fifths were seen once. The sequencing input was peripheral blood. The receptor set was obtained from a man aged 60-69 years with COVID-19, enrolled during active disease.

V and J are TRBV18 and TRBJ2-1; TRBD2 matches at 7 bases. Germline loops: CDR1 KGHSH, CDR2 LQKENI. V shed 1 base and J 6 bases; nucleotides not matched to a gene: 3. The CDR3 is 14 amino acids. The CDR3 is CASSPQTSSNEQFF. CDR3 nucleotides: TGTGCCAGCTCACCACAGACTAGCTCCAATGAGCAGTTCTTC. The variable domain in full, completed from reference TRBV18 and TRBJ2-1, reads NAGVMQNPRHLVRRRGQEARLRCSPMKGHSHVYWYRQLPEEGLKFMVYLQKENIIDESGMPKERFSAEFPKEGPSILRIQQVVRGDSAAYFCASSPQTSSNEQFFGPGTRLTVL.

The chain carries TRBV6-6 and TRBJ1-6; the D is unclear. V shed 7 bases and J shed 7 bases, with 20 bases lying between them. CDR3 length: 16 amino acids. Germline-derived CDR1 and CDR2 are MNHNY and SVGAGI (reference sequence). This CDR3 reads CASTEMRGSVNSPLHF. CDR3 bases: TGTGCCAGCACCGAAATGAGAGGGTCCGTGAATTCACCCCTCCACTTT.

The rearrangement links TRBV20-1 to TRBJ2-7; D is undetermined. The germline gives CDR1 DFQATT, CDR2 SNEGSKA (reference sequence). The CDR3 spans 11 residues. V was trimmed by 4 bases and J by 3 bases, leaving 7 bases between them. CDR3 amino acids: CSAISDYEQYF. CDR3 bases: TGCAGTGCTATTTCAGACTACGAGCAGTACTTC.

This clone appeared once. The rearrangement uses TRBV25-1 and TRBJ1-1; 8 bases map to TRBD1. V trimming: 4 bases; J trimming: 3 bases; junction bases outside the gene matches: 7. Germline-derived CDR1 and CDR2 are MGHDK and SYGVNS. This CDR3 is 15 amino acids long. The CDR3: CASSVQGAGDTEAFF. The CDR3 DNA follows: TGTGCCAGCAGTGTCCAGGGGGCCGGGGACACTGAAGCTTTCTTT.

This rearrangement joins TRBV6-2 or TRBV6-3 to TRBJ1-2; D unclear. Germline CDR1 MNHEY, CDR2 SVGEGT. The V and J ends lost 4 bases and 4 bases respectively, with 13 bases between them. CDR3 size: 14 residues. The CDR3 DNA reads TGTGCCAGCAGTTTCGAACTAGGCGGCTATGGCTACACCTTC. Translated, it gives CASSFELGGYGYTF.

About this clone: Mismatch with germline at one junction end may stem from a read error. The rearrangement joins TRBV6-5 to TRBJ2-1; 13 bases map to TRBD2. Germline V gene sequence: CDR1 MNHEY, CDR2 SVGAGI. The CDR3 contains 14 residues. CDR3 sequence reads: CASSFEGLAGPLLF. Written as DNA, the CDR3 is TGTGCCAGCAGTTTTGAGGGACTAGCGGGACCCCTGCTCTTC.

This clone was counted only a few times. V is TRBV7-9 and J is TRBJ1-1, with 7 nucleotides matching TRBD1. V lost 7 bases to trimming and J lost 7 bases; unmatched junction nucleotides: 6. Germline V CDR1 and CDR2: SEHNR, FQNEAQ (reference sequence). The CDR3 runs 12 residues. The CDR3 region is CASTETGFEAFF. CDR3 DNA sequence: TGTGCCAGCACCGAGACAGGGTTTGAAGCTTTCTTT.